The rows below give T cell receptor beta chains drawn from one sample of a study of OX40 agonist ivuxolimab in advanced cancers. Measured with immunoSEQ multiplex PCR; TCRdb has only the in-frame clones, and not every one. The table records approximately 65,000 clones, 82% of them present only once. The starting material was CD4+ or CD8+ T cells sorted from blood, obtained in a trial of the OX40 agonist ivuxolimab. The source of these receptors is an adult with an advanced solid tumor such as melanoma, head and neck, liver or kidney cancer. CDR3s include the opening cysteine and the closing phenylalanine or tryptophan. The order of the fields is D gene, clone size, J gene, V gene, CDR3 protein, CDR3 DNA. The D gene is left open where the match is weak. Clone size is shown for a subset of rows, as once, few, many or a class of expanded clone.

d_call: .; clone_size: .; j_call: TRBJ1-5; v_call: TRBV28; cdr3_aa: CASRPAHNQPQHF; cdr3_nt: TGTGCCAGCCGACCGGCGCACAATCAGCCCCAGCATTTT
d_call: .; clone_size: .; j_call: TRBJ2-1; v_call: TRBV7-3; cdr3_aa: CASSLTSDHNEQFF; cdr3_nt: TGTGCCAGCAGCTTAACCAGCGACCACAATGAGCAGTTCTTC
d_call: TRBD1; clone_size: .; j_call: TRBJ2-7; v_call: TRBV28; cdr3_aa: CASSRVPGGGGEQYF; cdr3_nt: TGTGCCAGCAGTCGCGTCCCAGGGGGTGGGGGCGAGCAGTACTTC
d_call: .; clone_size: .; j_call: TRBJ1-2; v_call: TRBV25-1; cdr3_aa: CASSGTPSYGYTF; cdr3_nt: TGTGCCAGCAGTGGCACGCCTAGCTATGGCTACACCTTC
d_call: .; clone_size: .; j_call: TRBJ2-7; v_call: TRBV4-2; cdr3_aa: CASSLDRERSAYEQYF; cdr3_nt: TGTGCCAGCAGCTTGGACCGGGAAAGATCTGCCTACGAGCAGTACTTC
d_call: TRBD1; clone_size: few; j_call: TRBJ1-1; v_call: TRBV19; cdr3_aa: CASSSLRGPFMNTEAFF; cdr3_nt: TGTGCCAGTAGTAGCCTAAGGGGGCCGTTTATGAACACTGAAGCTTTCTTT
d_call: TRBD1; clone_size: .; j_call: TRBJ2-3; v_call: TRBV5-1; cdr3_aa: CASRAGGAFGTDTQYF; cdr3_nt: TGCGCCAGCAGAGCAGGGGGCGCGTTTGGCACAGATACGCAGTATTTT
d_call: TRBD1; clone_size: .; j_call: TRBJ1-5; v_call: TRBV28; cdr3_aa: CASSFQDRGNQPQHF; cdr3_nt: TGTGCCAGCAGTTTCCAGGACAGGGGCAATCAGCCCCAGCATTTT
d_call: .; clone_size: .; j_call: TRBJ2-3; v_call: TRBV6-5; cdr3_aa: CASSLRGDTQYF; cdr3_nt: TGTGCCAGCAGTTTGAGGGGAGATACGCAGTATTTT
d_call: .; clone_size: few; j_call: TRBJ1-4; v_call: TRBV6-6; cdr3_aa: CASSSSTEGEKLFF; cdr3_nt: TGTGCCAGCAGTTCCTCTACAGAGGGTGAAAAACTGTTTTTT
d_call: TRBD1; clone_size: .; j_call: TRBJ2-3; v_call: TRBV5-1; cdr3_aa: CASSRQGGDDTQYF; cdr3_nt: TGCGCCAGCAGCAGACAGGGTGGGGACGATACGCAGTATTTT
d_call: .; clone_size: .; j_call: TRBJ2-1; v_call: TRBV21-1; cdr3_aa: CASSNSSGLISGEQFF; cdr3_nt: TGTGCCAGCAGCAATTCTTCGGGACTTATCTCGGGTGAGCAGTTCTTC
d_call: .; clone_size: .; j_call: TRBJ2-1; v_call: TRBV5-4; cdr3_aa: CASSRKTDGDNEQFF; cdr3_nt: TGTGCCAGCAGCCGGAAAACCGACGGGGACAATGAGCAGTTCTTC